This T cell receptor beta chain is from a study of blood T cell repertoires in COVID-19. Participants, 18 to 89 years old, spanned under 25 US areas. This clone is a singleton in its sample. The assay was immunoSEQ multiplex PCR, and TCRdb's table has in-frame clones only and misses some. The table lists over 200,000 clones, under 85% of them singletons, with less than 2% in the top ten. J lost 1 base, V lost 4 bases, and 4 bases had no gene match. Germline lookup yields CDR1 SGHAT and CDR2 FQNNGV. The CDR3 totals 15 residues. The material sequenced was PBMCs or T cells enriched from blood (not recorded which). The TCR sequence derives from a man between 60 and 75 years old who had recovered from COVID-19. The rearrangement uses TRBV11-2 and TRBJ2-3; 8 bases fit TRBD1. The chain's CDR3 is CASSSGQGRTDTQYF. DNA for the CDR3: TGTGCCAGCAGCTCCGGACAGGGACGCACAGATACGCAGTATTTT.